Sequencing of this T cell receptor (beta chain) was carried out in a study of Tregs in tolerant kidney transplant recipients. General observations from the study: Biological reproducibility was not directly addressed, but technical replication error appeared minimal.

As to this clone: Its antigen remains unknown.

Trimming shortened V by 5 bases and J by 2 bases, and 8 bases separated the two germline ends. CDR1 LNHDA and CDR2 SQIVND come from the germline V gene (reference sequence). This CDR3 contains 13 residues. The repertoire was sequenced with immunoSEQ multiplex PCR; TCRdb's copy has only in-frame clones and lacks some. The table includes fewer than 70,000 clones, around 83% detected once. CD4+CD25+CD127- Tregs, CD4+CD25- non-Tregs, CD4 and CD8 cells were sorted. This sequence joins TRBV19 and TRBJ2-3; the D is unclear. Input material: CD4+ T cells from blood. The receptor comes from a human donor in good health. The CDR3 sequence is CASSSRLTDTQYF. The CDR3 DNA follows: TGTGCCAGTAGTTCAAGACTCACAGATACGCAGTATTTT.